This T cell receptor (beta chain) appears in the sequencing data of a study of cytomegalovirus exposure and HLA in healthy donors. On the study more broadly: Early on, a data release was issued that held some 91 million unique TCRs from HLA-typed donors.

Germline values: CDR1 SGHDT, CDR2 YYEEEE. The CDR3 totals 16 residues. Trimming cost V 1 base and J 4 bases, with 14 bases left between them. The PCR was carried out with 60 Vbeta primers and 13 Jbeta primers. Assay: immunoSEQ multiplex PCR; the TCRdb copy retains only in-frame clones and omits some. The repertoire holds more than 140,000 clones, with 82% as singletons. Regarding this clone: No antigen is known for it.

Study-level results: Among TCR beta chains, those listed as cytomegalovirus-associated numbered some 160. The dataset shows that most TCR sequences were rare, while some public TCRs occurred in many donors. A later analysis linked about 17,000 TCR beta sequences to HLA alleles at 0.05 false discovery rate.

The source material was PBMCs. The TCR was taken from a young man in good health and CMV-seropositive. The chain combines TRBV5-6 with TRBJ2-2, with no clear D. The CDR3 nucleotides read TGTGCCAGCAGCTTGTGGCGGAGACGAGCCACCGGGGAGCTGTTTTTT. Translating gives CASSLWRRRATGELFF.